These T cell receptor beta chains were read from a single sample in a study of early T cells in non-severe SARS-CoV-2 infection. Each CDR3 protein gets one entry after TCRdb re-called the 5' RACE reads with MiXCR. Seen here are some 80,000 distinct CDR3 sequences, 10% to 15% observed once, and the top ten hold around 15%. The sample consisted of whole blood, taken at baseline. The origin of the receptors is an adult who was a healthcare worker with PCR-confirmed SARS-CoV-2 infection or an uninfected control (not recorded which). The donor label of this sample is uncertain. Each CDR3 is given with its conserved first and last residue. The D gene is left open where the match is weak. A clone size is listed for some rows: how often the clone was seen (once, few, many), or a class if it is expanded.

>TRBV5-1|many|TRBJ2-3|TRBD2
TGCGCCAGCAGCTTCCTAGCGGGGTCCACAGATACGCAGTATTTT
CASSFLAGSTDTQYF
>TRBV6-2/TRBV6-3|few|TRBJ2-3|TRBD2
TGTGCCACCAACCGTCTAGCGGGAGGCCTCACAGATACGCAGTATTTT
CATNRLAGGLTDTQYF
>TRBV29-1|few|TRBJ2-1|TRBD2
TGCAGCGTTGGGACTAGCGGGGCGTACAATGAGCAGTTCTTC
CSVGTSGAYNEQFF
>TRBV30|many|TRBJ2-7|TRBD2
TGTGCCTGGAGTGTAAATAGCGGGGCCACGCTCTCCTACGAGCAGTACTTC
CAWSVNSGATLSYEQYF
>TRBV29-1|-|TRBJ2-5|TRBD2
TGCAGCGTTGAATCTCTTCTAGCGGGAGAGACCCAGTACTTC
CSVESLLAGETQYF
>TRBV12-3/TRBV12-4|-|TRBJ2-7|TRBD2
TGTGCCAGCAGCCCCGGACTAGCGGAAAGCTCCTACGAGCAGTACTTC
CASSPGLAESSYEQYF
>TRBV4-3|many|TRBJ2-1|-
TGCGCCAGCAGCCAAGTCTCTCTCTACAATGAGCAGTTCTTC
CASSQVSLYNEQFF
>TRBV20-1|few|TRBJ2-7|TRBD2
TGCAGTGCTGGAGCTAGCGGGACCTACGAGCAGTACTTC
CSAGASGTYEQYF
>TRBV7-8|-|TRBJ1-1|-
TGTGCCAGCAGCTTCGGGGCTTTGGACACTGAAGCTTTCTTT
CASSFGALDTEAFF
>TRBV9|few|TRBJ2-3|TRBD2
TGTGCCAGCAGCGTAGCAGGGACTAGCGGGAGAACAGATACGCAGTATTTT
CASSVAGTSGRTDTQYF
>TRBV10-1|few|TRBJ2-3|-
TGCGCCAGCAGCCACTTGTCAGATACGCAGTATTTT
CASSHLSDTQYF
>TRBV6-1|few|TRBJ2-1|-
TGTGCCAGCAGTCCCATGGGGGGAAATGAGCAGTTCTTC
CASSPMGGNEQFF
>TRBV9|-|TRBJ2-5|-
TGTGCCAGCAGCGTAGACAGGGTCCAAGAGACCCAGTACTTC
CASSVDRVQETQYF
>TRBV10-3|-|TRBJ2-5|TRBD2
TGTGCCGTAGGCGGGAGTCAAGAGACCCAGTACTTC
CAVGGSQETQYF
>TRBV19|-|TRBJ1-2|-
TGTGCCAGTACTAAGGAGGCTAACTATGGCTACACCTTC
CASTKEANYGYTF
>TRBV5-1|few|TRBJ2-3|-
TGCGCCAGCAGCTTTCGACAGGCTAGCACAGATACGCAGTATTTT
CASSFRQASTDTQYF
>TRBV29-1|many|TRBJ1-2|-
TGCAGCGTAAGCCCCCGGCAGGCCCAGGACGGCTACACCTTC
CSVSPRQAQDGYTF
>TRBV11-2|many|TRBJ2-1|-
TGTGCCAGCAGCTTTAGTAGGACAGACAATGAGCAGTTCTTC
CASSFSRTDNEQFF
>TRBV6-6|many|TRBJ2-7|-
TGTGCCAGCAGTCCCCCTGGACTCGAGAACTCCTACGAGCAGTACTTC
CASSPPGLENSYEQYF
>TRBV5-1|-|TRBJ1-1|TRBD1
TGCGCCAGTACACAGGGGGCACGTACTGAAGCTTTCTTT
CASTQGARTEAFF
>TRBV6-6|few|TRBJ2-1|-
TGTGCCAGCAGTTACTCCTTGGGGGGTGAAGAGTTCTTC
CASSYSLGGEEFF
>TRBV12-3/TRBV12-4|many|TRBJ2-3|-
TGTGCCAGCAGATCGGGGGGCGCATCTCAAACGCAGTATTTT
CASRSGGASQTQYF
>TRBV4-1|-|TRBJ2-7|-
TGCGCCAGCAGCTACCGGGACGCCAGCTCCTACGAGCAGTACTTC
CASSYRDASSYEQYF
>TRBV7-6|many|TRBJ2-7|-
TGTGCCAGCAGCTTAGGGAAAGTCCTCACTCCCTCCTACGAGCAGTACTTC
CASSLGKVLTPSYEQYF
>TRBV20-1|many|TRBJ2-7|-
TGCAGTGCTCGACAGGACACTACCTACGAGCAGTACTTC
CSARQDTTYEQYF
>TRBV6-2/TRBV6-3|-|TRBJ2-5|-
TGTGCCACGACAAACCCCACCAGGGTCCTTGAGACCCAGTACTTC
CATTNPTRVLETQYF
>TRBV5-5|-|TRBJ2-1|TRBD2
TGTGCCAGCAGCTTGGTCCTAGCGGGAGTTCGGGAGCAGTTCTTC
CASSLVLAGVREQFF
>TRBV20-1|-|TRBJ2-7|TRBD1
TGCAGTGCCACCAGAGCAAGCACAGGGGACGAGCAGTACTTC
CSATRASTGDEQYF
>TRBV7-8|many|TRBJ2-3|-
TGTGCCAGCAAGGGGTTGACAGATACGCAGTATTTT
CASKGLTDTQYF
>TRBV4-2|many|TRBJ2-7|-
TGTGCCAGCAGCTCGCCTGAAGTAAGCTCCTACGAGCAGTACTTC
CASSSPEVSSYEQYF
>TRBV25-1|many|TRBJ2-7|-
TGTGCCAGCAGCTTGGGGCAGGGCCGGACCTACGAGCAGTACTTC
CASSLGQGRTYEQYF
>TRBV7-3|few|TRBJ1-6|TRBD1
TGTGCCAGCAGCTCGGGACAGGCCGTGGGGACACCCCTCCACTTT
CASSSGQAVGTPLHF
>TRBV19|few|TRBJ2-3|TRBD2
TGTGACACTAAGCGGGAGTGGTCGACAGATACGCAGTATTTT
CDTKREWSTDTQYF
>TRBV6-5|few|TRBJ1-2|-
TGTGCCAGCAGCCTAGGGCCGGGGGCAGGCTACACCTTC
CASSLGPGAGYTF
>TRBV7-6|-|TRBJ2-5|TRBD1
TGTGCCAGCAGCCCAGGGACAGACCAAGAGACCCAGTACTTC
CASSPGTDQETQYF
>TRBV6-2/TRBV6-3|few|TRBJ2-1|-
TGTGCCAGCAGTTACTACAGCCAGAGATACAATGAGCAGTTCTTC
CASSYYSQRYNEQFF
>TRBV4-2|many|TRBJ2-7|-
TGTGCCAGCAGCCAAGAATCTGATGTGATCTACGAGCAGTACTTC
CASSQESDVIYEQYF
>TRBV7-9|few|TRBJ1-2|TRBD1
TGTGCCAGCAGCTTTCCTGGCCCACGGGACAGGGGATATGGCTACACCTTC
CASSFPGPRDRGYGYTF
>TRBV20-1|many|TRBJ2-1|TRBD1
TGCAGTGCTGATACAGGGGGCTCCTACAATGAGCAGTTCTTC
CSADTGGSYNEQFF
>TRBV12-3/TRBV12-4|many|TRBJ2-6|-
TGTGCCAGCGTTTCCCCGGGGAGCTCTGGGGCCAACGTCCTGACTTTC
CASVSPGSSGANVLTF
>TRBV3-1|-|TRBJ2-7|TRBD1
TGTGCCAGCAGCCAGGGGACAGGGTCTCGAGGCCACGAGCAGTACTTC
CASSQGTGSRGHEQYF
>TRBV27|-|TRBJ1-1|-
TGTGCCAGCAGTCTTCCCGGGAGGAGAGAAGCTTTCTTT
CASSLPGRREAFF
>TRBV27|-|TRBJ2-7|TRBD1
TGTGCCAGCAGGCCCTTGGGACAGTCCTACGAGCAGTACTTC
CASRPLGQSYEQYF
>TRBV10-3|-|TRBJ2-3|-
TGTGCCATCAGACCAGTTGCAAGCACAGATACGCAGTATTTT
CAIRPVASTDTQYF
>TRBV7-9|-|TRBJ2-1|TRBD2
TGTGCCAGCACCCCTACTAGCGGGGGCCGATACAATGAGCAGTTCTTC
CASTPTSGGRYNEQFF
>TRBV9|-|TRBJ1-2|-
TGTGCCAGCAGCGTAGCACCGGACAGATATGGCTACACCTTC
CASSVAPDRYGYTF
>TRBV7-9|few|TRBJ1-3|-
TGTGCCAGCAGCCATTCCGGAAACACCATATATTTT
CASSHSGNTIYF
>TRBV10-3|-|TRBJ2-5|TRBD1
TGTGCCATCAACAGGGGGCGGGAGGAGACCCAGTACTTC
CAINRGREETQYF
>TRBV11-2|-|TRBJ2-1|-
TGTGCCAGCAGCTTGTCCGCGACAGGGAGGGGCAATGAGCAGTTCTTC
CASSLSATGRGNEQFF
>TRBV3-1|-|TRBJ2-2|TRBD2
TGTGCCAGCAGCTCGCAGACTAGCGGAACAACCGGGGAGCTGTTTTTT
CASSSQTSGTTGELFF
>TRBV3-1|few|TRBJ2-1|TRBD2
TGTGCCAGCAGCCGACTAGCGGGGGGTCTCCTCAATGAGCAGTTCTTC
CASSRLAGGLLNEQFF
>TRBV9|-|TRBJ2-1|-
TGTGCCAGCAGCGTAGGAGCCACGGGAGTCTACAATGAGCAGTTCTTC
CASSVGATGVYNEQFF
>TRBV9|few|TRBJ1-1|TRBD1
TGTGCCAGCAGCACGGACAGGGTGGGGACTGAAGCTTTCTTT
CASSTDRVGTEAFF
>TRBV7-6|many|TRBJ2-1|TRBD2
TGTGCCAGCAGCTTACTAGCGGGCAATACCTACAATGAGCAGTTCTTC
CASSLLAGNTYNEQFF
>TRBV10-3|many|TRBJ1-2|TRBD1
TGTGCCATCAGTGAGAGGGTTGGTACAGGGGACTATGGCTACACCTTC
CAISERVGTGDYGYTF
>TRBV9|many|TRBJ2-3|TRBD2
TGTGCCAGCAGCGACGGGACTAGCGGGGATAGCACAGATACGCAGTATTTT
CASSDGTSGDSTDTQYF
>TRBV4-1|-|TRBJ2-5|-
TGCGCCAGCAGCCAAGATCCAGGGGGGTTCGCCCCCCAGTACTTC
CASSQDPGGFAPQYF